Shown below are 22 T cell receptor beta chains from a single sample sequenced in a study of CD8 T cells in Susac syndrome (dated by TCRdb to between 2018 and 2021). Libraries came from the immunoSEQ multiplex PCR assay. RNA was extracted using the RNeasy kit, and about 0.45 to 1 ug of the RNA was reverse transcribed with random hexamers. Using fastp trimming at Q25 and MiXCR clonotype assembly, TCRdb reanalyzed the public sequencing data and kept in-frame beta chains. Identical CDR3 protein sequences are pooled into one entry, listed with their most common genes and DNA. Counted in this sample were some 260,000 distinct CDR3 sequences; 90% to 95% of them appeared once. The top ten constitute 0.07% to 0.09% of the sample. The sequencing input was CD4+ T cells from PBMCs. The origin of the receptors is a human donor with multiple sclerosis.

This chain joins TRBV18 and TRBJ2-2; 8 bases map to TRBD1. Per the germline V gene, CDR1 is KGHSH and CDR2 is LQKENI. V shed 1 base and J 0 bases; nucleotides not matched to a gene: 7. This CDR3 has 18 residues. CDR3 nucleotides: TGTGCCAGCTCACCACTATTCAGGGGGCGGACGAACACCGGGGAGCTGTTTTTT. It translates to CASSPLFRGRTNTGELFF.

The chain has TRBV10-3 and TRBJ1-6, with 8 bases that match TRBD1. V trimming: 6 bases; J trimming: 7 bases; junction bases outside the gene matches: 5. The CDR3 consists of 14 residues. Germline lookup yields CDR1 ENHRY and CDR2 SYGVKD. DNA of the CDR3: TGTGCCATCAGCGGGACAGGAATAAATTCACCCCTCCACTTT. This encodes CAISGTGINSPLHF.

The V gene is TRBV29-1, the J gene TRBJ2-5, with D tentatively TRBD1 (5 bases). CDR1 is SQVTM, CDR2 ANQGSEA, per germline. V dropped 7 bases and J dropped 5 bases, with 14 bases sitting between them. The CDR3 has 12 amino acids. The CDR3 protein is CSAGPGRETQYF. The CDR3 DNA reads TGCAGCGCTGGCCCAGGGCGGGAGACCCAGTACTTC.

The chain uses TRBV29-1 and TRBJ2-5, with 7 nucleotides matching TRBD1. CDR1 SQVTM and CDR2 ANQGSEA come from the germline V gene. With 6 bases clipped from V and 0 bases from J, the junction kept 10 bases outside the gene matches. This CDR3 contains 15 residues. CDR3: CSVPAPGQNQETQYF. DNA of the CDR3: TGCAGCGTCCCCGCCCCGGGACAGAACCAAGAGACCCAGTACTTC.

This chain links TRBV19 with TRBJ1-5, with 8 bases matching TRBD1. In germline, CDR1 is LNHDA, CDR2 SQIVND (reference sequence). This CDR3 contains 15 residues. Trimming took 11 bases from V and 1 from J; bases not matched to a gene: 10. CDR3 residues: CASAIPGGSNQPQHF. The CDR3 DNA is TGTGCCTCCGCAATTCCAGGGGGCAGCAATCAGCCCCAGCATTTT.

The chain employs TRBV4-1 and TRBJ1-5; D is undetermined. Per the germline V gene, CDR1 is MGHRA and CDR2 is YSYEKL. The CDR3 is made up of 15 amino acids. The V and J ends lost 2 bases and 5 bases respectively, with 13 bases between them. In DNA, the CDR3 is TGCGCCAGCAGCCAAATGGGGAAGAAGGATCAGCCCCAGCATTTT. Its translation: CASSQMGKKDQPQHF.

The CDR3 loop is CSAGLAGGRGNEQFF. The CDR3 DNA follows: TGCAGTGCCGGACTAGCGGGGGGGCGAGGCAATGAGCAGTTCTTC. V gene TRBV20-1 combines with J gene TRBJ2-1; 15 bases are shared with TRBD2. V was pared by 6 bases and J by 6 bases, with 6 bases of the junction left unmatched. The CDR3 totals 15 residues. Per the germline V gene, CDR1 is DFQATT and CDR2 is SNEGSKA (reference sequence).

J is TRBJ1-2 and V is TRBV4-1, with a weak D call TRBD1 (6 bases). The length of the CDR3 is 15 residues. V was cut by 0 bases and J by 4 bases, with 12 bases left in between. From germline, CDR1 is MGHRA and CDR2 YSYEKL. CDR3 in DNA: TGCGCCAGCAGCCAAGAGGAGGACAGCACCTATGGCTACACCTTC. This translates into CASSQEEDSTYGYTF.

The chain is built from TRBV4-1 and TRBJ2-2, with D perhaps TRBD1 or TRBD2 (5 bases each). The length of the CDR3 is 15 residues. Germline V lookup: CDR1 MGHRA, CDR2 YSYEKL. V dropped 4 bases and J dropped 4 bases, with 13 bases sitting between them. The CDR3 here is CASSPDWGTTGELFF. DNA for the CDR3: TGCGCCAGCAGCCCTGACTGGGGGACCACCGGGGAGCTGTTTTTT.

V is TRBV18 and J is TRBJ1-6; TRBD1 might be the D (6 bases). CDR3 length: 17 residues. CDR1 is KGHSH and CDR2 is LQKENI in the germline V gene. V lost 2 bases, J lost 7 bases, and 18 bases lay in between. CDR3 sequence reads: CASSPDYRTARNSPLHF. CDR3 nucleotide sequence: TGTGCCAGCTCACCAGACTACCGGACAGCCAGAAATTCACCCCTCCACTTT.

The chain couples TRBV25-1 to TRBJ2-7, with D perhaps given as TRBD1 or TRBD2 (5 bases each). The CDR3 contains 12 residues. The germline V gene encodes CDR1 MGHDK and CDR2 SYGVNS. V dropped 5 bases and J dropped 7 bases, with 12 bases sitting between them. CDR3: CASSPAWGEQYF. CDR3 coding DNA: TGTGCCAGCAGTCCTGCCTGGGGGGAGCAGTACTTC.

This sequence joins TRBV20-1 and TRBJ1-2; unclear D gene. The V gene lost 3 bases and the J gene lost 2 bases, with 7 bases spanning the gap. Germline V gene data show CDR1 as DFQATT and CDR2 as SNEGSKA (reference sequence). The CDR3 is 12 amino acids. The CDR3 nucleotides read TGCAGTGCTAGTCCCAGCAACTATGGCTACACCTTC. Translation gives CSASPSNYGYTF.

V is TRBV2 and J is TRBJ1-2; D gene ambiguous. The V end lost 4 bases, the J end lost 8 bases, and 14 bases lay between the germline ends. Germline V gene sequence: CDR1 SNHLY, CDR2 FYNNEI. The CDR3 consists of 13 residues. CDR3 loop: CASSVAASRGYTF. CDR3 sequence (DNA): TGTGCCAGCAGTGTAGCCGCTTCGAGGGGCTACACCTTC.

V gene TRBV18 combines with J gene TRBJ2-2; TRBD1 might be the D (6 bases). Deletions cut 6 bases from V and 5 bases from J, with 19 bases between. The CDR3 is made up of 16 amino acids. CDR1 is KGHSH and CDR2 is LQKENI in the germline V gene. CDR3 in amino acids: CASSYAGDRRTGELFF. In DNA, the CDR3 is TGTGCCAGCTCGTACGCAGGGGACCGTAGGACCGGGGAGCTGTTTTTT.

The rearrangement links TRBV12-3 or TRBV12-4 to TRBJ1-5; D is unclear. Between the trimmed V and J ends, which lost 6 bases and 7 bases, there was a span of 13 bases. The CDR3 consists of 13 residues. The CDR3 loop reads CASSPGPGQPQHF. The CDR3 coding sequence is TGTGCCAGCAGCCCCGGCCCAGGACAGCCCCAGCATTTT.

This clonotype appeared a single time. The chain couples TRBV12-3 or TRBV12-4 to TRBJ1-2, with 9 bases matching TRBD1. This CDR3 spans 16 amino acids. The ends lost 5 bases at V and 1 base at J; junction bases unmatched: 8. DNA of the CDR3: TGTGCCAGCAGTGAACAGGGGGCCAGGCTTAACTATGGCTACACCTTC. Its translation: CASSEQGARLNYGYTF.

This chain connects TRBV19 to TRBJ1-5; D is perhaps TRBD1 (5 bases). With 8 bases removed from V and 0 bases from J, the gap between germline ends came to 11 bases. CDR3 length equals 14 residues. Looked up from germline, CDR1 is LNHDA and CDR2 is SQIVND (reference sequence). The CDR3 loop is CASDRGDSNQPQHF. CDR3 sequence (DNA): TGTGCCAGTGACCGGGGCGATAGCAATCAGCCCCAGCATTTT.

The chain uses TRBV30 and TRBJ1-1; possibly TRBD1 for D (6 bases). Germline V gene data show CDR1 as GTSNPN and CDR2 as SVGIG (reference sequence). The CDR3 has 14 amino acids. V shed 3 bases and J shed 1 base, with 12 bases lying between them. The DNA for the CDR3 is TGTGCCTGGAGGAGAGGACAGTGGAACACTGAAGCTTTCTTT. Its translation: CAWRRGQWNTEAFF.

The count of this clonotype is one. The gene calls are TRBV6-1 and TRBJ2-2; D is tentatively TRBD1 or TRBD2 (5 bases each). The germline V and J ends were trimmed by 1 base and 6 bases, with 9 bases remaining between them. CDR3 length: 14 amino acids. Germline V gene lookup returns CDR1 MNHNS and CDR2 SASEGT. This chain's CDR3 is CASSEGGSAGELFF. The DNA for the CDR3 is TGTGCCAGCAGTGAAGGGGGGTCGGCCGGGGAGCTGTTTTTT.

The chain is built from TRBV19 and TRBJ1-1; 9 bases map to TRBD1. The CDR3 length is 14 residues. Looked up from germline, CDR1 is LNHDA and CDR2 is SQIVND (reference sequence). Trimming at V came to 5 bases and at J to 7 bases, leaving 8 bases not matched to a gene. The CDR3 DNA is TGTGCCAGTAGTCGGGACAGGGAGATCGGTGAAGCTTTCTTT. Encoded protein: CASSRDREIGEAFF.

This rearrangement joins TRBV7-9 to TRBJ2-1; TRBD2 matches 13 bases. V shed 5 bases and J 7 bases; nucleotides not matched to a gene: 11. This CDR3 spans 17 amino acids. Germline CDR1 reads SEHNR; CDR2 reads FQNEAQ (reference sequence). The CDR3 bases are TGTGCCAGCAGCCGGGGGACTAGCGGGGTGTCCAGGAATGAGCAGTTCTTC. It is translated as CASSRGTSGVSRNEQFF.

This clonotype came up once. The genes are TRBV10-1 and TRBJ2-2, with 10 bases that match TRBD2. This CDR3 spans 16 amino acids. With V trimmed by 0 bases and J by 6 bases, 4 bases remained unmatched. Germline CDR1 WNHNN, CDR2 SYGVQD (reference sequence). CDR3 coding DNA: TGCGCCAGCAGTGAGTCGAGAAGCGGGGGGGCCGGGGAGCTGTTTTTT. It codes for CASSESRSGGAGELFF.